This T cell receptor (beta chain) is drawn from a study of molecular identifiers for immune sequencing clone quantification. Study information: In replicates, RNA from 20,000 or 100,000 naive CD8 cells was split five ways, four sequenced. Study-wide points: Reports indicate spiked Jurkat TCR RNA from one cell could be found among around 970,000 naive cells. Over 99% of CMV-specific effector molecules, but under 1% of naive ones, were in clones above 20 copies.

Points on this clonotype: Antigen: not known.

A single record per CDR3 protein comes from TCRdb applying MiXCR to the PCR reads. This table has approximately 500,000 distinct CDR3 sequences, roughly 24% appearing once. The germline V gene has CDR1 MDHEN and CDR2 SYDVKM. This CDR3 has 15 amino acids. Trimming cost V 6 bases and J 1 base; bases outside gene matches: 8. Source material: naive CD8+ T cells from blood, with Jurkat cell RNA spiked in. Subset here: FACS-sorted CD8+CD4-CCR7+CD45RA+ naive T cells. This TCR was recovered from a human donor in good health. Some libraries in this study had Jurkat cell RNA spiked in. The rearrangement joins TRBV28 to TRBJ2-7, with 8 positions matching TRBD1. In DNA form, the CDR3 reads TGTGCCAGCAGCCTCAGGACAGGGACATCCTACGAGCAGTACTTC. Translated: CASSLRTGTSYEQYF.